A selection of T cell receptor beta chains follows, all from one sample in a study of blood T cells in healthy people across ages. TCRdb re-derived calls from the 5' RACE reads in MiXCR, one entry per CDR3 protein. This table has about a million distinct CDR3 sequences, about 44% appearing once. The source material was blood. Source of these receptors: a young man in good health. CDR3s include the opening cysteine and the closing phenylalanine or tryptophan. The order of the fields is V gene, D gene, clone size, CDR3 length, J gene, CDR3 DNA, CDR3 protein. A D gene is named only where the DNA matches it firmly. Clone size, where shown, is once, few, many, or a class for clones that have expanded.

>TRBV6-2/TRBV6-3|-|-|12|TRBJ2-7
TGTGCCAGCAGTTACGATCTTTGCGACCAGTACTTC
CASSYDLCDQYF
>TRBV12-5|TRBD2|few|18|TRBJ2-4
TGTGCTAGTGGTTATATCTTGACCCCTCCGGGGGGGCAAAACATTCAGTACTTC
CASGYILTPPGGQNIQYF
>TRBV11-3|-|-|15|TRBJ2-1
TGTGCCAGCAGCTTAGATCGGGGTTCAAGCGGTGAGCAGTTCTTC
CASSLDRGSSGEQFF
>TRBV12-3/TRBV12-4|-|few|13|TRBJ2-6
TGTGCCAGCAGGGGTCTGGGGGCCAACGTCCTGACTTTC
CASRGLGANVLTF
>TRBV6-6|-|-|12|TRBJ2-7
TGTGCCGGGGGGACAAGCTCCTACGAGCAGTACTTC
CAGGTSSYEQYF
>TRBV12-3/TRBV12-4|-|few|13|TRBJ1-1
TGTGCCAGCAGTCCGGCCGCGGGAGTTGAAGCTTTCTTT
CASSPAAGVEAFF
>TRBV24-1|TRBD2|few|17|TRBJ2-1
TGTGCCACCAGTGATATACCTACTAGCGGGGGGGCAAATGAGCAGTTCTTC
CATSDIPTSGGANEQFF
>TRBV2|-|-|16|TRBJ1-5
TGTGCCAGCAGTGAAGGCCCCGGAGATAGCAATCAGCCCCAGCATTTT
CASSEGPGDSNQPQHF
>TRBV20-1|-|-|11|TRBJ1-1
TGCAGTGCTAGAACAGGGATGGGAGCTTTCTTT
CSARTGMGAFF
>TRBV12-3/TRBV12-4|-|-|14|TRBJ2-2
TGTGCCAGCCTGGGGGCTTCGAACACCGGGGAGCTGTTTTTT
CASLGASNTGELFF
>TRBV7-2|-|-|15|TRBJ1-2
TGTGCCAGCAGCTTAGGTATAGGGCCAGACTATGGCTACACCTTC
CASSLGIGPDYGYTF
>TRBV21-1|-|-|19|TRBJ1-6
TGTGCCAGCAGCAACCCAACCCAACCACGGGACAGCTATAATTCACCCCTCCACTTT
CASSNPTQPRDSYNSPLHF
>TRBV6-1|TRBD1|many|15|TRBJ2-1
TGTGCCAGCAGTGAAGTCAGGACAGGGAAACATGAGCAGTTCTTC
CASSEVRTGKHEQFF
>TRBV5-1|-|once|15|TRBJ2-7
TGCGCCAGCAGCTATATTAACGGAGAAGGATACGAGCAGTACTTC
CASSYINGEGYEQYF
>TRBV6-5|TRBD1|-|13|TRBJ2-7
TGTGCCAGCAGCTCAACAGGGGGTCGCGAGCAGTACTTC
CASSSTGGREQYF
>TRBV27|-|-|15|TRBJ2-4
TGTGCCAGCAGTCTGGCCCCCCGGCCCAGGGACATTCAGTACTTC
CASSLAPRPRDIQYF
>TRBV27|-|once|14|TRBJ1-5
TGTGCCAGCAGTGTAGAGAATGCGCGTCAGCCCCAGCATTTT
CASSVENARQPQHF
>TRBV4-3|-|-|15|TRBJ1-2
TGCGCCAGCAGCCAAGGAAGAAACATACACTATGGCTACACCTTC
CASSQGRNIHYGYTF
>TRBV7-2|TRBD1|few|15|TRBJ2-5
TGTGCCAGCAGCTTAGTCACAGGGGGGCAAGAGACCCAGTACTTC
CASSLVTGGQETQYF
>TRBV6-4|-|-|14|TRBJ1-1
TGTGCCAGCAGTGACGGGGATCTGAACACTGAAGCTTTCTTT
CASSDGDLNTEAFF
>TRBV29-1|TRBD2|-|14|TRBJ2-1
TGCAGCGTTGATCGTAGCGGGGGCCGGGTAGTGCAGTTCTTC
CSVDRSGGRVVQFF
>TRBV28|-|-|14|TRBJ2-5
TGTGCCAGCAGATCTACAGGGACGGGGGAGACCCAGTACTTC
CASRSTGTGETQYF
>TRBV2|-|-|12|TRBJ1-6
TGTGCCAGCCGGACGGCCGATTCACCCCTCCACTTT
CASRTADSPLHF
>TRBV2|-|-|13|TRBJ2-5
TGTGCCAGCATGGGGGGGGCACAAGAGACCCAGTACTTC
CASMGGAQETQYF
>TRBV11-3|-|-|14|TRBJ2-1
TGTGCCAGCAGCCCCAGGCAGGGGAGCAATGGGCAGTTCTTC
CASSPRQGSNGQFF
>TRBV20-1|-|-|16|TRBJ1-1
TGCAGTGCTAGAGATGTGGGGGCCTTTAAAAACACTGAAGCTTTCTTT
CSARDVGAFKNTEAFF
>TRBV29-1|-|-|15|TRBJ2-7
TGCAGCGTTGAGTGGACCGCCCCAGGCTCCTACGAGCAGTACTTC
CSVEWTAPGSYEQYF
>TRBV7-2|-|many|14|TRBJ1-2
TGTGCCAGCACTAATTCACGAGGGGGGTATGGCTACACCTTC
CASTNSRGGYGYTF
>TRBV28|-|-|15|TRBJ1-4
TGTGCCAGCAGTACGCCGGGGGCCGGTAATGAAAAACTGTTTTTT
CASSTPGAGNEKLFF
>TRBV4-1|TRBD1|few|19|TRBJ2-7
TGCGCCAGCAGCCACCCAGGCCTGAAGTCCGGGACAGGGCGCAACGAGCAGTACTTC
CASSHPGLKSGTGRNEQYF
>TRBV13|-|once|18|TRBJ2-3
TGTGCCAGCAGCCCCCCTTTAGGCCAGATACCCACTGAGGATACGCAGTATTTT
CASSPPLGQIPTEDTQYF
>TRBV20-1|-|-|13|TRBJ2-7
TGCAGTGCTACAGGGACGGGGGGCCACGAGCAGTACTTC
CSATGTGGHEQYF
>TRBV4-1|TRBD2|-|21|TRBJ2-3
TGCGCCAGCAGCCAAGTGTTCGGGGGTGATCGAGCGGGGGGATACCGAGATACGCAGTATTTT
CASSQVFGGDRAGGYRDTQYF
>TRBV6-2/TRBV6-3|-|-|13|TRBJ1-1
TGTGCCAGCAGGCCCGGGACCTTCACTGAAGCTTTCTTT
CASRPGTFTEAFF
>TRBV6-2/TRBV6-3|-|once|17|TRBJ2-5
TGTGCCAGCAGTTACCCCCGAGGGGGGGGAATTCAAGAGACCCAGTACTTC
CASSYPRGGGIQETQYF
>TRBV29-1|TRBD1|-|17|TRBJ2-3
TGCAGCGTTGTATCGATACAGGGGGCAGTAGGTGCAGATACGCAGTATTTT
CSVVSIQGAVGADTQYF
>TRBV6-1|-|-|13|TRBJ2-5
TGTGCCAGCAGGAGGAATCAGCAAGAGACCCAGTACTTC
CASRRNQQETQYF
>TRBV28|-|many|13|TRBJ2-5
TGTGCCAGCAGTATCGGTGGTCAAGAGACCCAGTACTTC
CASSIGGQETQYF
>TRBV6-9|-|few|11|TRBJ2-1
TGTGCCAGCAGTTATTACGGTGAGCAGTTCTTC
CASSYYGEQFF
>TRBV6-6|TRBD1|-|15|TRBJ2-7
TGTGCCAGCAGTGTATACAGGGGGGAGACCTACGAGCAGTACTTC
CASSVYRGETYEQYF
>TRBV5-1|TRBD1|-|15|TRBJ1-2
TGCGCCAGCAGCTTGTATCTCGACAGGGCCGGTGGCTACACCTTC
CASSLYLDRAGGYTF
>TRBV3-1|-|-|14|TRBJ1-1
TGTGCCAGCAGCCAATTGCAGGGAGACACTGAAGCTTTCTTT
CASSQLQGDTEAFF
>TRBV6-5|TRBD1|-|14|TRBJ1-4
TGTGCCAGCAGTACAGGGGGCTTAAATGAAAAACTGTTTTTT
CASSTGGLNEKLFF